This T cell receptor (beta chain) stems from a study of T cell responses to AZD1222 COVID-19 vaccine. Researchers grouped second doses given at about 4 or about 12 weeks into one pool. Profiling relied on immunoSEQ multiplex PCR, and the TCRdb table lists in-frame clones only, not all of them. The data show tens of thousands of clones, with approximately 88% seen just once and approximately 25% held by the top ten. Trimming pared 6 bases from V and 3 bases from J, leaving 16 bases between. The CDR3 runs to 15 residues. Per the germline V gene, CDR1 is SGHTA and CDR2 is FQGTGA. This clone was seen more than once but under ten times.

The V call is TRBV7-3, the J call TRBJ2-3; possible D gene TRBD2, 5 bases. Sequencing used peripheral blood, obtained 28 days after the second AZD1222 dose. The source of this sequence is an adult who received the AZD1222 COVID-19 vaccine. CDR3 bases: TGTGCCAGCAGTCCGGCCTCCGGGGAGACAGATACGCAGTATTTT. As protein: CASSPASGETDTQYF.